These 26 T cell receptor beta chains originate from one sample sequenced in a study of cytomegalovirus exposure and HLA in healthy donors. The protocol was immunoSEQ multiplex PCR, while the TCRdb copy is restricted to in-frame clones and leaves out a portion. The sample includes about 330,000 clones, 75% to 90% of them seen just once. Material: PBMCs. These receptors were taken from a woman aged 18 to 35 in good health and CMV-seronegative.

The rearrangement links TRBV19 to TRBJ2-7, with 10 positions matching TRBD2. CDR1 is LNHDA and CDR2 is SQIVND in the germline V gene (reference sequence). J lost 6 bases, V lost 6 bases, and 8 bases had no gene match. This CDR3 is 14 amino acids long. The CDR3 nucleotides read TGTGCCAGTAGCACAACTAGCGGGAAGGCCGAGCAGTACTTC. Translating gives CASSTTSGKAEQYF.

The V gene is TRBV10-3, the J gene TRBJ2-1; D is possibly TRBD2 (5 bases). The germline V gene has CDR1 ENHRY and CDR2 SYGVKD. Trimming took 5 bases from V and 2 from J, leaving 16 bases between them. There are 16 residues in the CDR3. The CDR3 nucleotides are TGTGCCATCAGTACAGACGGGGTTAAAGCCTACAATGAGCAGTTCTTC. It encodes CAISTDGVKAYNEQFF.

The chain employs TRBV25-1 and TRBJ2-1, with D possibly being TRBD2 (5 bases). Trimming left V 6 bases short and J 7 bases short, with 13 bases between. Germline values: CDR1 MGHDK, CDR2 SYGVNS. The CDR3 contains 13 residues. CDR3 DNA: TGTGCCAGCAGGACCTTTAGCGAAAATGAGCAGTTCTTC. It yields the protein CASRTFSENEQFF.

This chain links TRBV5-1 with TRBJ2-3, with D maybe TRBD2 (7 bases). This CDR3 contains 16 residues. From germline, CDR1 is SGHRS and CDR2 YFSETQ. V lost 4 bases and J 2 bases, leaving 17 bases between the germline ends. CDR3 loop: CASSLGASGYTDTQYF. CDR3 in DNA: TGCGCCAGCAGCCTGGGGGCTAGCGGCTACACAGATACGCAGTATTTT. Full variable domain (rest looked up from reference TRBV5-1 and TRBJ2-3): KAGVTQTPRYLIKTRGQQVTLSCSPISGHRSVSWYQQTPGQGLQFLFEYFSETQRNKGNFPGRFSGRQFSNSRSEMNVSTLELGDSALYLCASSLGASGYTDTQYFGPGTRLTVL.

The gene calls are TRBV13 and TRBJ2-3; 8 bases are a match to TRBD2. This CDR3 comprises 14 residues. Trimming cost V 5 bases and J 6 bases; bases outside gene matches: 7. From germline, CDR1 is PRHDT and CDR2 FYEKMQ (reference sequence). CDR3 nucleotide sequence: TGTGCCAGCAGCGTGAGCGGGAGTTTCGATACGCAGTATTTT. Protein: CASSVSGSFDTQYF.

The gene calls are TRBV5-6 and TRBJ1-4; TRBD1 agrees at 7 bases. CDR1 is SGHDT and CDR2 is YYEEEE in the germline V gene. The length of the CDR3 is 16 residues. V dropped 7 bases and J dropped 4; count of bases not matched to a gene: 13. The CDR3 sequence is CASGDTTGSINEKLFF. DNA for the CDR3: TGTGCCAGCGGGGATACGACAGGGTCAATTAATGAAAAACTGTTTTTT.

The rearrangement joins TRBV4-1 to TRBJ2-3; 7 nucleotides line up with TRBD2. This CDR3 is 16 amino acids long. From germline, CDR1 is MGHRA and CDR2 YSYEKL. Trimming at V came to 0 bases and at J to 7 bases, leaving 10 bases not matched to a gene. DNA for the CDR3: TGCGCCAGCAGCCAAGATCCCGGTAGCGGGCCAAATACGCAGTATTTT. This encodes CASSQDPGSGPNTQYF.

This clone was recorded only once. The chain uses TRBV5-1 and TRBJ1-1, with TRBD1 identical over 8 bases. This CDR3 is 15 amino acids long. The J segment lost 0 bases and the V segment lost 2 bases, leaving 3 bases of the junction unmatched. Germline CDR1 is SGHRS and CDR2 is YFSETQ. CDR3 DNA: TGCGCCAGCAGCTTCGGGGACAGGATGAACACTGAAGCTTTCTTT. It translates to CASSFGDRMNTEAFF.

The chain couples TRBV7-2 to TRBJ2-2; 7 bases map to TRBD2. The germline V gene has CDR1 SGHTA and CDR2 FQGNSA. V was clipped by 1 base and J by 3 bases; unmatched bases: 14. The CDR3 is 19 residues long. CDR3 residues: CASSLEGLRELVDTGELFF. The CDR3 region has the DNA TGTGCCAGCAGCTTAGAGGGGTTGCGGGAGCTGGTGGACACCGGGGAGCTGTTTTTT.

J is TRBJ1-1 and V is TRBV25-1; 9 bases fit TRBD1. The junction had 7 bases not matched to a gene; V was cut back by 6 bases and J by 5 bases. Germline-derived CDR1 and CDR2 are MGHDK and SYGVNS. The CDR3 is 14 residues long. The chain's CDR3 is CASSPTGGRTEAFF. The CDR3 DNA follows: TGTGCCAGCAGCCCGACAGGGGGAAGAACTGAAGCTTTCTTT.

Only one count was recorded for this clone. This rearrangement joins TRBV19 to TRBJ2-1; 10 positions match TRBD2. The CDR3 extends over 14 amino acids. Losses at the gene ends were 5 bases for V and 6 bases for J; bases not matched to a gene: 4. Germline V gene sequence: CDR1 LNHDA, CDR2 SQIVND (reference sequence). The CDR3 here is CASSPLAGVNEQFF. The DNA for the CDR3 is TGTGCCAGTAGTCCCCTAGCGGGAGTCAATGAGCAGTTCTTC.

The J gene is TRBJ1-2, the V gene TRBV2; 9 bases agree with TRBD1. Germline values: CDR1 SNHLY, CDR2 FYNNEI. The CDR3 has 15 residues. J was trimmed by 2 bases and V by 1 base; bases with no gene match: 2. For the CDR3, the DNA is TGTGCCAGCAGTGAAGACGGGACAGGGAACTATGGCTACACCTTC. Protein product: CASSEDGTGNYGYTF.

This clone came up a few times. CDR3 region: CATFPGTEYGYTF. The CDR3 nucleotides read TGTGCCACCTTTCCCGGGACAGAGTATGGCTACACCTTC. The V and J genes are TRBV10-3 and TRBJ1-2; 7 bases fit TRBD1. CDR3 length: 13 residues. Trimming removed 10 bases from V and 5 bases from J; junction bases left unmatched: 10. The germline V gene has CDR1 ENHRY and CDR2 SYGVKD.

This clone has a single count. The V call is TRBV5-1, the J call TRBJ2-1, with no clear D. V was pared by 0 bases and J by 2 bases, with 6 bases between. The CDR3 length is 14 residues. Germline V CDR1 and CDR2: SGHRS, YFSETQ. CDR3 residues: CASSLASTYNEQFF. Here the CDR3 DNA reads TGCGCCAGCAGCTTGGCTTCTACCTACAATGAGCAGTTCTTC.

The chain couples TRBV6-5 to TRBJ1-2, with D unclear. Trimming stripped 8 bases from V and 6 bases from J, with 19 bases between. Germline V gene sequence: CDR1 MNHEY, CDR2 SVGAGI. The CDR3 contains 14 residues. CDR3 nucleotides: TGTGCCAGCCGATGGACTCGGACTCCACATGGCTACACCTTC. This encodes CASRWTRTPHGYTF.

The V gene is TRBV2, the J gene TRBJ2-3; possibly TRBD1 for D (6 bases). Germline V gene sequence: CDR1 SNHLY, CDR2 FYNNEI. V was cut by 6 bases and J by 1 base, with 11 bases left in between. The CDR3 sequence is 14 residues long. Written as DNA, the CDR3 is TGTGCCAGCAGGTTACAGGGTGGCACAGATACGCAGTATTTT. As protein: CASRLQGGTDTQYF. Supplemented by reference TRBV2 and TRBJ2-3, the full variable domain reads EPEVTQTPSHQVTQMGQEVILRCVPISNHLYFYWYRQILGQKVEFLVSFYNNEISEKSEIFDDQFSVERPDGSNFTLKIRSTKLEDSAMYFCASRLQGGTDTQYFGPGTRLTVL.

CDR3 loop: CASSLGGGNQPQHF. CDR3 nucleotide sequence: TGTGCCAGCAGCTTGGGTGGGGGGAATCAGCCCCAGCATTTT. The gene calls are TRBV7-6 and TRBJ1-5, with D possibly being TRBD1 (5 bases). This CDR3 is 14 amino acids long. V shed 3 bases and J shed 4 bases, with 10 bases lying between them. Germline-derived CDR1 and CDR2 are SGHVS and FNYEAQ.

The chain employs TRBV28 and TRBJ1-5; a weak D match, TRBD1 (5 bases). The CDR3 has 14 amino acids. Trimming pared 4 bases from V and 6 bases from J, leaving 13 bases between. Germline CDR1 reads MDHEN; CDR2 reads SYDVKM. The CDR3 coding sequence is TGTGCCAGCAGTTCTCCGACCGACAGTCAGCCCCAGCATTTT. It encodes CASSSPTDSQPQHF.

CDR3 sequence (DNA): TGTGCCAGCAGCCCCGCTCGCGGCCCCTCCTACGAGCAGTACTTC. Its protein is CASSPARGPSYEQYF. V gene TRBV7-9 combines with J gene TRBJ2-7; D is unclear. Trimming removed 5 bases at V and 0 bases at J, with 14 bases between. Looked up from germline, CDR1 is SEHNR and CDR2 is FQNEAQ (reference sequence). CDR3 size: 15 residues.

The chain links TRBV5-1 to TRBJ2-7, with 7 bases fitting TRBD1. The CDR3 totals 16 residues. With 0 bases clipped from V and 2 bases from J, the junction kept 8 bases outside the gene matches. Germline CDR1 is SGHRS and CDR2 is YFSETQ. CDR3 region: CASSLGPRGQAYEQYF. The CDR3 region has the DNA TGCGCCAGCAGCTTGGGCCCGAGGGGGCAAGCCTACGAGCAGTACTTC. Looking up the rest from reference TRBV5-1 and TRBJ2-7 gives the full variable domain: KAGVTQTPRYLIKTRGQQVTLSCSPISGHRSVSWYQQTPGQGLQFLFEYFSETQRNKGNFPGRFSGRQFSNSRSEMNVSTLELGDSALYLCASSLGPRGQAYEQYFGPGTRLTVT.

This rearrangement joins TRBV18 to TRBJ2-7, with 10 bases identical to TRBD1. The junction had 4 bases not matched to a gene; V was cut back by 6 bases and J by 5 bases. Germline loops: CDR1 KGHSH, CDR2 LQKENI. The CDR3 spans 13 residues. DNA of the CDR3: TGTGCCAGCTCGGCGACAGGGGGCCACGAGCAGTACTTC. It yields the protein CASSATGGHEQYF.

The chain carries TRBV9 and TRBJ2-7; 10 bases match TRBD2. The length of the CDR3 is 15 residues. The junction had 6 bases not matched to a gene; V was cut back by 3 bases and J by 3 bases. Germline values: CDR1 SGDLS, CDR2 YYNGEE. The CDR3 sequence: CASSGSGRKDYEQYF. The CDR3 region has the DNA TGTGCCAGCAGCGGTAGCGGGAGGAAGGACTACGAGCAGTACTTC.

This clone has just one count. DNA for the CDR3: TGTGCCAGCAACGAACTTAGGAGCTCCTACAATGAGCAGTTCTTC. As protein: CASNELRSSYNEQFF. This rearrangement joins TRBV12-1 to TRBJ2-1; no check of the table's D call, TRBD2, against the DNA was made. TRBV12-1 is noted as a pseudogene. CDR3 size: 15 residues.

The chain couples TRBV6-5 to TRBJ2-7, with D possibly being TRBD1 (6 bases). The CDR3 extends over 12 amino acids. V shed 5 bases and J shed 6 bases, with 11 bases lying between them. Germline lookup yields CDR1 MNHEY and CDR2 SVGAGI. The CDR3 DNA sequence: TGTGCCAGCAGTCTCGACAGGAGCGAGCAGTACTTC. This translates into CASSLDRSEQYF.

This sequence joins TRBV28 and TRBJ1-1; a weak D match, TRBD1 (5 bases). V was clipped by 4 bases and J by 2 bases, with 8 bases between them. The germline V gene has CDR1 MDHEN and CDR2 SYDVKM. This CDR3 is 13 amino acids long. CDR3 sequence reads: CASSWGGNTEAFF. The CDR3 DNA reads TGTGCCAGCAGTTGGGGGGGTAACACTGAAGCTTTCTTT.

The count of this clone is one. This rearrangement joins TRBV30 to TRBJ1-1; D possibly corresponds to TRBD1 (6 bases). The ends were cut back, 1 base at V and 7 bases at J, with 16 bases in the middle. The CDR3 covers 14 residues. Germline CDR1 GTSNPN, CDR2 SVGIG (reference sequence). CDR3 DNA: TGTGCCTGGAGTGAGGGTTCAGGGGCGGGTGAAGCTTTCTTT. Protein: CAWSEGSGAGEAFF.